The 26 T cell receptor beta chains below come from one sample, sequenced in a study of blood T cell repertoires in COVID-19. The table came from immunoSEQ multiplex PCR; TCRdb's copy has only in-frame clones and leaves some out. Altogether approximately 250,000 clones are present, 86% being singletons, with the ten largest covering approximately 8.2%. The sequencing sample was made of peripheral blood. These receptors originate from a man aged 35 to 55 with active or convalescent COVID-19.

The rearrangement joins TRBV11-3 to TRBJ1-2; D is ambiguous. The V gene lost 1 base and the J gene lost 6 bases, with 12 bases spanning the gap. CDR3 length equals 14 residues. CDR1 is SGHNT and CDR2 is YENEEA in the germline V gene. CDR3 bases: TGTGCCAGCAGCTTAGGACCGGGGTTCCATGGCTACACCTTC. This codes for CASSLGPGFHGYTF.

This clone was seen a few times. The V gene is TRBV28, the J gene TRBJ1-5; 10 bases match TRBD1. Trimming cost V 9 bases and J 1 base; bases outside gene matches: 6. CDR1 and CDR2 from the germline V gene are MDHEN and SYDVKM. The CDR3 runs 15 residues. CDR3 bases: TGTGCCAGTCGACAGGGGGCGAGGAGCAATCAGCCCCAGCATTTT. Translation: CASRQGARSNQPQHF. The variable domain in full, with the rest retrieved from reference TRBV28 and TRBJ1-5, is DVKVTQSSRYLVKRTGEKVFLECVQDMDHENMFWYRQDPGLGLRLIYFSYDVKMKEKGDIPEGYSVSREKKERFSLILESASTNQTSMYLCASRQGARSNQPQHFGDGTRLSIL.

The DNA for the CDR3 is TGTGCCAGCAGTTTACAGGGGGACTACGAGCAGTACTTC. This encodes CASSLQGDYEQYF. The chain joins TRBV28 to TRBJ2-7; 7 bases map to TRBD1. J gave up 3 bases and V 2 bases, and 1 base lay outside the gene matches. CDR3 length: 13 amino acids. The germline V gene has CDR1 MDHEN and CDR2 SYDVKM. Together with reference TRBV28 and TRBJ2-7, the CDR3 gives the full variable domain: DVKVTQSSRYLVKRTGEKVFLECVQDMDHENMFWYRQDPGLGLRLIYFSYDVKMKEKGDIPEGYSVSREKKERFSLILESASTNQTSMYLCASSLQGDYEQYFGPGTRLTVT.

The V and J genes are TRBV28 and TRBJ1-3; D is perhaps TRBD1 (5 bases). V lost 7 bases and J 4 bases, leaving 14 bases between the germline ends. The CDR3 length is 14 residues. Per the germline V gene, CDR1 is MDHEN and CDR2 is SYDVKM. The CDR3 region is CASTWGVGGNTIYF. CDR3 nucleotides: TGTGCCAGCACCTGGGGGGTGGGCGGAAACACCATATATTTT.

This clone was observed once. The rearrangement joins TRBV28 to TRBJ2-7; D remains ambiguous. The V gene's germline CDR1 is MDHEN and CDR2 SYDVKM. The CDR3 loop spans 12 amino acids. V was cut by 5 bases and J by 9 bases, with 14 bases left in between. In DNA form, the CDR3 reads TGTGCCAGCAGTCACCTCAAGAGCCTGCAGTACTTC. This codes for CASSHLKSLQYF.

The chain recombines TRBV7-2 with TRBJ2-1, with 10 bases lining up with TRBD2. CDR3 length: 15 amino acids. Trimming at V came to 8 bases and at J to 8 bases, leaving 12 bases not matched to a gene. Germline CDR1 is SGHTA and CDR2 is FQGNSA. CDR3: CASLFFLAGAYEQFF. CDR3 in DNA: TGTGCCAGCCTTTTCTTCCTAGCGGGAGCCTATGAGCAGTTCTTC.

The rearrangement links TRBV9 to TRBJ1-3; tentative D call: TRBD1 (6 bases). The CDR3 contains 14 residues. Germline CDR1 and CDR2: SGDLS and YYNGEE. V was cut by 3 bases and J by 4 bases, with 11 bases left in between. CDR3 coding DNA: TGTGCCAGCAGCGCTAGTAGGGGGGGAAACACCATATATTTT. Its translation: CASSASRGGNTIYF.

The chain joins TRBV7-3 to TRBJ2-5; 7 nucleotides line up with TRBD1. The CDR3 consists of 13 residues. Germline CDR1 SGHTA, CDR2 FQGTGA. The trim removed 5 bases at V and 4 bases at J, leaving 4 bases unmatched. This chain's CDR3 is CASSQGQRETQYF. Written as DNA, the CDR3 is TGTGCCAGCAGCCAGGGACAGCGAGAGACCCAGTACTTC.

J is TRBJ2-1 and V is TRBV11-1; 10 bases agree with TRBD1. With V trimmed by 2 bases and J by 7 bases, 8 bases remained unmatched. Germline V gene data show CDR1 as SGHAT and CDR2 as FQDESV (reference sequence). The CDR3 has 16 amino acids. The CDR3 DNA reads as TGTGCCAGCAGCTTACCCAGACAGGGGGCAGTAAATGAGCAGTTCTTC. This codes for CASSLPRQGAVNEQFF.

V gene TRBV2 combines with J gene TRBJ2-3; the D is unclear. The CDR3 spans 14 residues. The ends were cut back, 3 bases at V and 1 base at J, with 8 bases in the middle. Per germline, CDR1 SNHLY and CDR2 FYNNEI. The DNA of the CDR3 is TGTGCCAGCAGTGAGGGCTGGGGCACAGATACGCAGTATTTT. It encodes CASSEGWGTDTQYF. Drawing the rest from reference TRBV2 and TRBJ2-3, the complete variable domain is EPEVTQTPSHQVTQMGQEVILRCVPISNHLYFYWYRQILGQKVEFLVSFYNNEISEKSEIFDDQFSVERPDGSNFTLKIRSTKLEDSAMYFCASSEGWGTDTQYFGPGTRLTVL.

The chain joins TRBV19 to TRBJ2-3, with 10 nucleotides matching TRBD1. V shed 0 bases and J 2 bases; nucleotides not matched to a gene: 2. The CDR3 has 16 residues. Per germline, CDR1 LNHDA and CDR2 SQIVND (reference sequence). This CDR3 is CASSIEGTGATDTQYF. The CDR3 DNA reads TGTGCCAGTAGTATAGAGGGGACAGGGGCCACAGATACGCAGTATTTT.

The gene calls are TRBV4-1 and TRBJ1-2; weak D call: TRBD1 (5 bases). The CDR3 has 13 residues. CDR1 MGHRA and CDR2 YSYEKL come from the germline V gene. The V gene lost 4 bases and the J gene lost 2 bases, with 8 bases spanning the gap. DNA for the CDR3: TGCGCCAGCAGCCCCGACAGAAACTATGGCTACACCTTC. Its protein is CASSPDRNYGYTF.

V gene TRBV12-3 or TRBV12-4 combines with J gene TRBJ1-5; D is undetermined. V was pared by 6 bases and J by 5 bases, with 11 bases between. The CDR3 length is 13 residues. CDR3 sequence reads: CASSLKRDQPQHF. The CDR3 coding sequence is TGTGCCAGCAGCCTAAAACGGGATCAGCCCCAGCATTTT.

In its sample, this clone was seen once. This rearrangement joins TRBV23-1 to TRBJ2-7, with 7 bases lining up with TRBD1. TRBV23-1 is identified as an open reading frame with a role that is uncertain. J lost 3 bases, V lost 8 bases, and 13 bases had no gene match. The CDR3 totals 15 residues. The CDR3 spells CASGDREGLYYEQYF. The CDR3 DNA is TGCGCCAGCGGTGACAGGGAAGGCCTTTACTACGAGCAGTACTTC.

This clone has only one observation. V gene TRBV19 combines with J gene TRBJ2-1; 8 nucleotides line up with TRBD2. Germline lookup yields CDR1 LNHDA and CDR2 SQIVND (reference sequence). The CDR3 loop spans 15 amino acids. The junction had 9 bases not matched to a gene; V was cut back by 3 bases and J by 8 bases. The CDR3 nucleotides read TGTGCCAGTAGTATCCAGAGCGGGAGCGCGGATGAGCAGTTCTTC. This gives the protein CASSIQSGSADEQFF. The complete variable domain, with remaining parts taken from reference TRBV19 and TRBJ2-1, reads DGGITQSPKYLFRKEGQNVTLSCEQNLNHDAMYWYRQDPGQGLRLIYYSQIVNDFQKGDIAEGYSVSREKKESFPLTVTSAQKNPTAFYLCASSIQSGSADEQFFGPGTRLTVL.

This chain uses TRBV7-6 with TRBJ1-6, with 7 bases matching TRBD1. The CDR3 loop spans 15 amino acids. V dropped 3 bases and J dropped 7; count of bases not matched to a gene: 6. Per the germline V gene, CDR1 is SGHVS and CDR2 is FNYEAQ. Written as DNA, the CDR3 is TGTGCCAGCAGCTTTTCAACAGGGGAAAATTCACCCCTCCACTTT. Its protein product is CASSFSTGENSPLHF.

The genes are TRBV5-1 and TRBJ1-4; TRBD1 matches 7 bases. V lost 4 bases to trimming and J lost 12 bases; unmatched junction nucleotides: 15. CDR3 length: 15 residues. Germline V gives CDR1 SGHRS, CDR2 YFSETQ. The CDR3 DNA reads TGCGCCAGCAGCCCTTCGACAGGGAGCGGAGGGGAACTGTTTTTT. This gives the protein CASSPSTGSGGELFF.

The J gene is TRBJ1-4, the V gene TRBV15; 8 bases are shared with TRBD1. CDR1 is LNHNV and CDR2 is YYDKDF in the germline V gene (reference sequence). Trimming removed 1 base from V and 2 bases from J; junction bases left unmatched: 6. The CDR3 is made up of 17 amino acids. This chain's CDR3 is CATSRGTGRDTNEKLFF. In DNA form, the CDR3 reads TGTGCCACCAGCAGAGGGACAGGGCGAGATACTAATGAAAAACTGTTTTTT.

The chain is built from TRBV28 and TRBJ2-3, with a tentative D call TRBD1 (5 bases). CDR1 is MDHEN, CDR2 SYDVKM, per germline. The length of the CDR3 is 15 residues. V was shortened by 4 bases and J by 2 bases, with 13 bases between the two germline ends. The CDR3 spells CASSSTDPFTDTQYF. The DNA of the CDR3 is TGTGCCAGCAGTTCGACAGACCCTTTCACAGATACGCAGTATTTT.

The chain employs TRBV19 and TRBJ2-1; 9 bases fit TRBD1. J lost 0 bases, V lost 5 bases, and 5 bases had no gene match. Germline CDR1 and CDR2: LNHDA and SQIVND (reference sequence). This CDR3 has 16 residues. CDR3 nucleotide sequence: TGTGCCAGTAGTCGACAGGGGGGCGGCTCCTACAATGAGCAGTTCTTC. Residues: CASSRQGGGSYNEQFF.

This chain uses TRBV9 with TRBJ1-1; D not resolved. V dropped 3 bases and J dropped 3 bases, with 9 bases sitting between them. The CDR3 spans 13 residues. Germline-derived CDR1 and CDR2 are SGDLS and YYNGEE. The CDR3 coding sequence is TGTGCCAGCAGCGGTCCTTTTCACACTGAAGCTTTCTTT. It codes for CASSGPFHTEAFF.

The chain combines TRBV6-5 with TRBJ2-5, with 7 positions matching TRBD2. The CDR3 is 14 residues long. The V and J ends lost 0 bases and 5 bases, in that order; junction bases with no gene match: 3. CDR1 and CDR2 (germline): MNHEY, SVGAGI. The CDR3 region has the DNA TGTGCCAGCAGTTACTCGGGGGGGGTCGAGACCCAGTACTTC. As protein: CASSYSGGVETQYF.

This clone was counted a single time. The chain uses TRBV24-1 and TRBJ2-2; 7 nucleotides line up with TRBD1. The CDR3 loop spans 16 amino acids. V was pared by 5 bases and J by 0 bases, with 5 bases of the junction left unmatched. Germline values: CDR1 KGHDR, CDR2 SFDVKD. For the CDR3, the DNA is TGTGCCACCAGTGCCGGAACAGGGGCGAACACCGGGGAGCTGTTTTTT. Translated: CATSAGTGANTGELFF.

The V and J genes are TRBV19 and TRBJ2-3; D is unresolved. V was shortened by 1 base and J by 5 bases, with 4 bases between the two germline ends. Germline values: CDR1 LNHDA, CDR2 SQIVND (reference sequence). The CDR3 totals 12 residues. The CDR3, as DNA: TGTGCCAGTAGTATAGTCGGAGATACGCAGTATTTT. This codes for CASSIVGDTQYF.

This chain joins TRBV10-3 and TRBJ2-7; TRBD1 aligns across 10 bases. V was pared by 5 bases and J by 5 bases, with 6 bases of the junction left unmatched. The CDR3 runs 14 residues. Germline assignment: CDR1 ENHRY and CDR2 SYGVKD. CDR3 nucleotides: TGTGCCATCAGTCCCGACAGGGGGCAAGACGAGCAGTACTTC. Its protein is CAISPDRGQDEQYF.

The chain employs TRBV3-1 (or the pseudogene TRBV3-2) and TRBJ2-5; D is ambiguous. Between the trimmed V and J ends, which lost 0 bases and 6 bases, there was a span of 14 bases. Germline CDR1 and CDR2: LGHDT and YNNKEL (reference sequence). This CDR3 is 15 amino acids long. As DNA, the CDR3 is TGTGCCAGCAGCCAAGATGCGCGAGCTCCTAAGACCCAGTACTTC. This gives the protein CASSQDARAPKTQYF.